The source of this T cell receptor (beta chain) is a study of CD8 T cells in ankylosing spondylitis. Points from the study as a whole: Among TCR beta sequences, a motif of eight highly homologous variants appeared characteristic of ankylosing spondylitis blood.

Deletions cut 5 bases from V and 0 bases from J, with 10 bases between. CDR1 is SQVTM, CDR2 ANQGSEA, per germline. The CDR3 is 13 residues long. This clonotype was counted ten times or more. What it binds is unknown. TCRdb fed the 5' RACE reads into MiXCR, producing one record per CDR3 protein. The repertoire holds a few hundred thousand distinct CDR3 sequences, with 20% to 30% as singletons. The V and J genes are TRBV29-1 and TRBJ2-5; possibly TRBD1 for D (5 bases). This TCR was sampled from a male donor with ankylosing spondylitis or in good health (not recorded which). Sequenced sample: blood, either unsorted or a sorted T cell fraction (not recorded which). The CDR3 region is CSVQGGYQETQYF. In DNA, the CDR3 is TGCAGCGTTCAGGGCGGTTACCAAGAGACCCAGTACTTC.